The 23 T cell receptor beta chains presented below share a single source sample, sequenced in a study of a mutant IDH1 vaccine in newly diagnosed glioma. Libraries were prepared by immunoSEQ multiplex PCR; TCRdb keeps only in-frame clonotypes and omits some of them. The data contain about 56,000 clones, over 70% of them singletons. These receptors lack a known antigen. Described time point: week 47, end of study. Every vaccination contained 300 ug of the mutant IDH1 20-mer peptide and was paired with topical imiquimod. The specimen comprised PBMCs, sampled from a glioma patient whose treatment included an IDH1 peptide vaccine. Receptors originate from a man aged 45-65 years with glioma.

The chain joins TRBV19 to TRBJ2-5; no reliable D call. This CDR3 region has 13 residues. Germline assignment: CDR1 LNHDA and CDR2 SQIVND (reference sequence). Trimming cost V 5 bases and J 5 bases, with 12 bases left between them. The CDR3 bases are TGTGCCAGTAGTCCGACGAAAGGGGAGACCCAGTACTTC. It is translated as CASSPTKGETQYF. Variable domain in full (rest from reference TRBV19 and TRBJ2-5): DGGITQSPKYLFRKEGQNVTLSCEQNLNHDAMYWYRQDPGQGLRLIYYSQIVNDFQKGDIAEGYSVSREKKESFPLTVTSAQKNPTAFYLCASSPTKGETQYFGPGTRLLVL.

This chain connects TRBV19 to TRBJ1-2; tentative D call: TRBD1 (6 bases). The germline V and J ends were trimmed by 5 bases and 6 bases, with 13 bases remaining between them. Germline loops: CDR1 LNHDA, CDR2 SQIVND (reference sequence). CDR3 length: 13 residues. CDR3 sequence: CASSLNRADGYTF. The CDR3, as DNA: TGTGCCAGTAGTCTTAACAGGGCCGATGGCTACACCTTC.

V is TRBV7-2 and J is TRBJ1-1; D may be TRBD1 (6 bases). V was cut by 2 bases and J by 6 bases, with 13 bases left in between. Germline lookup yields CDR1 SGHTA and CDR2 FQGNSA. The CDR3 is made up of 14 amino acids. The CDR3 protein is CASSLWGAKPEAFF. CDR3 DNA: TGTGCCAGCAGCTTATGGGGGGCGAAGCCTGAAGCTTTCTTT.

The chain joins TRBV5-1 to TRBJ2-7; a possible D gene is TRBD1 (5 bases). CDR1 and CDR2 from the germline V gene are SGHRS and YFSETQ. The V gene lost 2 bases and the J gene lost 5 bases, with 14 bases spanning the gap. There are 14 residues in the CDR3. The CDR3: CASSFIDRIDEQYF. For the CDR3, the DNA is TGCGCCAGCAGCTTTATAGACAGAATTGACGAGCAGTACTTC.

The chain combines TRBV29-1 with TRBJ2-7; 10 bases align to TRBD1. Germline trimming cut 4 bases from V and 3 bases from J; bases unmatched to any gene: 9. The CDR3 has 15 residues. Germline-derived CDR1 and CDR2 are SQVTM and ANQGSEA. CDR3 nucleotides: TGCAGCGTTGTGGTTTGGGACAGGGGACTCTACGAGCAGTACTTC. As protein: CSVVVWDRGLYEQYF.

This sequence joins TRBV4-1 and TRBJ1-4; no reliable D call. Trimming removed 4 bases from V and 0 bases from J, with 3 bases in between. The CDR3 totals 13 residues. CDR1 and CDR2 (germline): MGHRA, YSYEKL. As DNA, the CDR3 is TGCGCCAGCAGCCGCGCAACTAATGAAAAACTGTTTTTT. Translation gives CASSRATNEKLFF.

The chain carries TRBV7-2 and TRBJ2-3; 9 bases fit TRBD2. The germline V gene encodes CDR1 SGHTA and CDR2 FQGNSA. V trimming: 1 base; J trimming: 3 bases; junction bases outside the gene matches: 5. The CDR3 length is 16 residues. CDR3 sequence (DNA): TGTGCCAGCAGCTTAGGGCGGGGGGGCCTGACAGATACGCAGTATTTT. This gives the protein CASSLGRGGLTDTQYF.

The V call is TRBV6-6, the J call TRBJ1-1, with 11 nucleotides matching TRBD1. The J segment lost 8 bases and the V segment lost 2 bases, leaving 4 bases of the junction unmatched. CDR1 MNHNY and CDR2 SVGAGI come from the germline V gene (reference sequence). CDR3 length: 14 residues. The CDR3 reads CASSYAGQGDEAFF. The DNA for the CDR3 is TGTGCCAGCAGTTACGCGGGACAGGGGGACGAAGCTTTCTTT.

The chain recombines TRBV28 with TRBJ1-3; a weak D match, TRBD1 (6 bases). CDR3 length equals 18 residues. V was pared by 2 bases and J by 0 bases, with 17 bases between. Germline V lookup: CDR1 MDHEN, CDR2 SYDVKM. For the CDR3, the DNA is TGTGCCAGCAGTTTAAGCGGGAGGGGACACCTCTCTGGAAACACCATATATTTT. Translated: CASSLSGRGHLSGNTIYF.

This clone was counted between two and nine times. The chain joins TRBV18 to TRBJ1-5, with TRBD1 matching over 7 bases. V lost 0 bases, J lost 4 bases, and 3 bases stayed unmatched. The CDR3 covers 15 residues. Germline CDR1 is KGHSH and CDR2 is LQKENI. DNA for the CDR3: TGTGCCAGCTCACCACCGAGCAGGGGGAATCAGCCCCAGCATTTT. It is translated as CASSPPSRGNQPQHF.

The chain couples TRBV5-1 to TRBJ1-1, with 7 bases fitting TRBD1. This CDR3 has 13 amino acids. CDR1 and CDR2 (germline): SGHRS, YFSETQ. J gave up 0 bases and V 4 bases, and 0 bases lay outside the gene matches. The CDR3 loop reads CASSGQVNTEAFF. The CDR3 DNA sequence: TGCGCCAGCAGCGGACAGGTGAACACTGAAGCTTTCTTT.

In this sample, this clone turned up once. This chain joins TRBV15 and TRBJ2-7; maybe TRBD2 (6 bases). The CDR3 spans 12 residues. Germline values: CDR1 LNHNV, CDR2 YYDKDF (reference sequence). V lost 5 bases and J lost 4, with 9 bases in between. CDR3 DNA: TGTGCCACCAGCTTTGGAGGGTACGAGCAGTACTTC. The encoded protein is CATSFGGYEQYF.

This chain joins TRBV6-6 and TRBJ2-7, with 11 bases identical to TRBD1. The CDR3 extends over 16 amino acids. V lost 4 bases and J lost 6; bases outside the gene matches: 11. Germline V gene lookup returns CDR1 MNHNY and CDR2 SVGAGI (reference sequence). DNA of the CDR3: TGTGCCAGCAGTTCCACAAATGGACAGGGGGCAGTCGAGCAGTACTTC. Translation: CASSSTNGQGAVEQYF.

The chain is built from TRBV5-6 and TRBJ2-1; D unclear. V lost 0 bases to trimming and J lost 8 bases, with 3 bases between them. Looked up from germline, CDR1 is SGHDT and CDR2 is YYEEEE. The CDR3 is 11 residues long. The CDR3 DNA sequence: TGTGCCAGCAGCTTGGGCTATGAGCAGTTCTTC. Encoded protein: CASSLGYEQFF. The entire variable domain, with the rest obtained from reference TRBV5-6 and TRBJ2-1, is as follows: DAGVTQSPTHLIKTRGQQVTLRCSPKSGHDTVSWYQQALGQGPQFIFQYYEEEERQRGNFPDRFSGHQFPNYSSELNVNALLLGDSALYLCASSLGYEQFFGPGTRLTVL.

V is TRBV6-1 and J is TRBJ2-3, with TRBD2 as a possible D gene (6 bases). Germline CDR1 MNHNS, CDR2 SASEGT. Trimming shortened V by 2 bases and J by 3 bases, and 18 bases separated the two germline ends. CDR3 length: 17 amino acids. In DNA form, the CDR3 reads TGTGCCAGCAGTGAAACACCCTGGGGGGTAGGAACAGATACGCAGTATTTT. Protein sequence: CASSETPWGVGTDTQYF.

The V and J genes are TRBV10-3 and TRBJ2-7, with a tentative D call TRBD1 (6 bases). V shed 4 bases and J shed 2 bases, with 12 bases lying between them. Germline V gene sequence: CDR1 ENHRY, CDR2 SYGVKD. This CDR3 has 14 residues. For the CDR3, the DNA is TGTGCCATCAGTGCGGACAGCCAGACCTACGAGCAGTACTTC. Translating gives CAISADSQTYEQYF.

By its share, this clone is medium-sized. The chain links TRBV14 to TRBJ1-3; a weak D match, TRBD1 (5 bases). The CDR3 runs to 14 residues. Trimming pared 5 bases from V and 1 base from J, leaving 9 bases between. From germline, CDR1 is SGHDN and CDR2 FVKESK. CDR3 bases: TGTGCCAGCAGCTTCCAGGGATCTGGAAACACCATATATTTT. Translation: CASSFQGSGNTIYF.

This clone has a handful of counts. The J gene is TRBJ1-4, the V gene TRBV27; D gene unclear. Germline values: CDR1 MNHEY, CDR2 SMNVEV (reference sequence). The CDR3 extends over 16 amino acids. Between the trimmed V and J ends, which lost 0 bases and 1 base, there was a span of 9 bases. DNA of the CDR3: TGTGCCAGCAGTTTATCGGGCCGAGTAACTAATGAAAAACTGTTTTTT. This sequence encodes CASSLSGRVTNEKLFF.

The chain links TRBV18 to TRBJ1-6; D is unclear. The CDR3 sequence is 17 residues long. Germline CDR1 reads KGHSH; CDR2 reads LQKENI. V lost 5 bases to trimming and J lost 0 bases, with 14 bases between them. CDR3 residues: CASSGNRMSSYNSPLHF. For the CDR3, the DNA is TGTGCCAGCTCAGGAAACAGAATGAGCTCCTATAATTCACCCCTCCACTTT.

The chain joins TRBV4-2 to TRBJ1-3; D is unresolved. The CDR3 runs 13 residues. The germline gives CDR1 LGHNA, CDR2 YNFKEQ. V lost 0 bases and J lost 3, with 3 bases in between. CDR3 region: CASSQEHGNTIYF. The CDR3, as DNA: TGTGCCAGCAGCCAAGAGCATGGAAACACCATATATTTT.

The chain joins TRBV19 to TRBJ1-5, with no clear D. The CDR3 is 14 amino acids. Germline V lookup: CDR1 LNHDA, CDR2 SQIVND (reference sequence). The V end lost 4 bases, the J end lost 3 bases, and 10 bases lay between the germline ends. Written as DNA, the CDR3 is TGTGCCAGTAGTAAATCCCAGCCCAATCAGCCCCAGCATTTT. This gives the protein CASSKSQPNQPQHF.

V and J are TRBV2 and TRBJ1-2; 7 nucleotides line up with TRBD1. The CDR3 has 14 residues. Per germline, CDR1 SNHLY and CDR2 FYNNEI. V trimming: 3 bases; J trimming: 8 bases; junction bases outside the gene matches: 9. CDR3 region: CASSEGGQKMGYTF. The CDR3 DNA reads TGTGCCAGCAGTGAGGGGGGACAGAAGATGGGCTACACCTTC.

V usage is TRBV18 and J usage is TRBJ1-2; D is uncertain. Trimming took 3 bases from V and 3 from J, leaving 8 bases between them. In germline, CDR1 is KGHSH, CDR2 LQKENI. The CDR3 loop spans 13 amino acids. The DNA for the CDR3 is TGTGCCAGCTCACCCGGAAGGGACTATGGCTACACCTTC. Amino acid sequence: CASSPGRDYGYTF.